This T cell receptor (beta chain) was recovered during a study of cytomegalovirus exposure and HLA in healthy donors. General observations from the study: The authors later found HLA-associated TCR beta chains more clonally expanded than equally common others. TCR sequences were mostly rare, though some public TCRs occurred in many donors.

Each donor was nominally healthy when sampled (though unrecorded immune exposures were likely). Primers included in the PCR were 60 Vbeta and 13 Jbeta primers. Only in-frame clones appear in the TCRdb table, and some are missing; sequencing was by immunoSEQ multiplex PCR. The table lists 150,000 to 200,000 clones, about four fifths of them singletons. Between the trimmed V and J ends, which lost 6 bases and 4 bases, there was a span of 21 bases. Looked up from germline, CDR1 is MDHEN and CDR2 is SYDVKM. The CDR3 loop spans 16 amino acids. As for this clone: Its target is not known.

The source material was PBMCs. This chain connects TRBV28 to TRBJ2-5, with D tentatively TRBD1 (5 bases). This sequence originates from a woman in her 40s in good health and CMV-seronegative. CDR3 in amino acids: CASSPTVGLGAETQYF. In DNA form, the CDR3 reads TGTGCCAGCAGCCCGACTGTGGGTCTAGGGGCAGAGACCCAGTACTTC.